This TCR beta chain is from a study of CD8 T cells in ankylosing spondylitis. Study outcomes and limitations: Fewer than 10 highly homologous variants formed a TCR beta motif that appeared characteristic of ankylosing spondylitis blood.

MiXCR, run by TCRdb on the 5' RACE reads, gives a single entry per CDR3 protein. This sample has about 500,000 distinct CDR3 sequences, with roughly 13% found just once. Germline V CDR1 and CDR2: DFQATT, SNEGSKA (reference sequence). This CDR3 has 14 amino acids. V was trimmed by 4 bases and J by 4 bases, leaving 14 bases between them. This clonotype was counted only a few times. Antigen specificity is unknown. Sequences were obtained from blood, either unsorted or a sorted T cell fraction (not recorded which). J is TRBJ2-1 and V is TRBV20-1; D might be TRBD2 (6 bases). The receptor comes from a male donor with ankylosing spondylitis. The CDR3 loop is CSATTGLIYNEQFF. CDR3 nucleotide sequence: TGCAGTGCTACTACGGGACTGATATACAATGAGCAGTTCTTC.